The T cell receptor (beta chain) under discussion was sequenced for a study of OX40 agonist ivuxolimab in advanced cancers. Study-level information: Prior therapy, whether anti-PD-1, anti-PD-L1 or anti-CTLA-4, was allowed, and 40% had some.

Germline assignment: CDR1 SGHAT and CDR2 FQNNGV. This CDR3 comprises 16 residues. With V trimmed by 5 bases and J by 1 base, 4 bases remained unmatched. Clones were sequenced by immunoSEQ multiplex PCR, and TCRdb holds only the in-frame ones, with some missing. The profile shows roughly 45,000 clones, approximately 88% of them singletons. V and J are TRBV11-2 and TRBJ2-5; 13 bases are a match to TRBD2. The sequence was collected from an adult with an advanced solid tumor such as melanoma, head and neck, liver or kidney cancer. Material: CD4+ or CD8+ T cells sorted from blood, obtained in a trial of the OX40 agonist ivuxolimab. CDR3 sequence reads: CASSTGTSGAQETQYF. The CDR3 region has the DNA TGTGCCAGCAGCACTGGGACTAGCGGGGCCCAAGAGACCCAGTACTTC.